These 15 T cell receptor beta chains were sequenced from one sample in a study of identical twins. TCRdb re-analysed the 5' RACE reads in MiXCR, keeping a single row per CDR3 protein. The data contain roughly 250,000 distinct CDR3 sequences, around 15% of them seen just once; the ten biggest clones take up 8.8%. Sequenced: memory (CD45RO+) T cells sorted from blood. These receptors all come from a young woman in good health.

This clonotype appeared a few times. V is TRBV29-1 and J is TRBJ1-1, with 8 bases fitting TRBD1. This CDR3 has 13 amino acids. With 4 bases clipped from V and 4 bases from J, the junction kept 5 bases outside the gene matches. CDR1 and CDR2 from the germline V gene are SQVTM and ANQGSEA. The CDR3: CSVAGTGLTEAFF. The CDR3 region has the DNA TGCAGCGTTGCTGGGACAGGTCTCACTGAAGCTTTCTTT.

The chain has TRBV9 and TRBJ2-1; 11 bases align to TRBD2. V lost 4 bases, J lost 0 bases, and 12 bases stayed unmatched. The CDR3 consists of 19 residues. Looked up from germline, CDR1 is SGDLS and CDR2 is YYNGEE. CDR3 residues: CASSRQGLAEGSSYNEQFF. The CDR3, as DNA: TGTGCCAGCAGCAGACAGGGACTAGCGGAGGGGAGCTCCTACAATGAGCAGTTCTTC.

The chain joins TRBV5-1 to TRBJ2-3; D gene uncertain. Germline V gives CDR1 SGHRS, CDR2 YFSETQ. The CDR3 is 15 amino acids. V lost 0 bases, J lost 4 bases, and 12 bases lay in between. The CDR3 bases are TGCGCCAGCAGCTTGGCCGAAAGAAGGGCAGATACGCAGTATTTT. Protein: CASSLAERRADTQYF.

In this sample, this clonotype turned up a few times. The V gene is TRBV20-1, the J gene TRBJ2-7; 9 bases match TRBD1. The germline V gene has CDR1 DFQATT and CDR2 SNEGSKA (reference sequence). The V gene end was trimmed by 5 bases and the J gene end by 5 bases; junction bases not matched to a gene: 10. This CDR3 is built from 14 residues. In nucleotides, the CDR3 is TGCAGTGCTCACCCGGGACAGGGACCTGACGAGCAGTACTTC. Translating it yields CSAHPGQGPDEQYF.

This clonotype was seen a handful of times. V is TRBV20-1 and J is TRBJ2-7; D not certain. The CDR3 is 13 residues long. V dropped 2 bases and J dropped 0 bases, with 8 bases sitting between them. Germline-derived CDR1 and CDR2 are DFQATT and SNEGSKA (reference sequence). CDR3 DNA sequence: TGCAGTGCTAGACGGTTCAGCTCCTACGAGCAGTACTTC. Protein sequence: CSARRFSSYEQYF.

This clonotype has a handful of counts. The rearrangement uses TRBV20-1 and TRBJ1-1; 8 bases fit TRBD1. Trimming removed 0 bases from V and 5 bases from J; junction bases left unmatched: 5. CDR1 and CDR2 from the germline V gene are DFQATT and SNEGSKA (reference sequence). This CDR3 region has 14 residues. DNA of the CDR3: TGCAGTGCTAGAGATCCCAGGGGGCGAACTGAAGCTTTCTTT. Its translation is CSARDPRGRTEAFF.

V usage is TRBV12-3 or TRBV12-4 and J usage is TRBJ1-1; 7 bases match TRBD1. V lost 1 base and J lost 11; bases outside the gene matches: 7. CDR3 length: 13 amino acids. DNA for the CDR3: TGTGCCAGCAGTTTAGGGCTCCGAGGGGGCGCTTTCTTT. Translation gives CASSLGLRGGAFF.

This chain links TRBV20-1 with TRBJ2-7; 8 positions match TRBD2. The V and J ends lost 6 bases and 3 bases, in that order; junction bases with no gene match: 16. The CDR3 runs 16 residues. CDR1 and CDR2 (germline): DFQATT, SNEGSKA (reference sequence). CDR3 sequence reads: CSALDPRLASNYEQYF. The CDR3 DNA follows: TGCAGTGCCCTCGACCCCCGACTAGCGTCCAACTACGAGCAGTACTTC.

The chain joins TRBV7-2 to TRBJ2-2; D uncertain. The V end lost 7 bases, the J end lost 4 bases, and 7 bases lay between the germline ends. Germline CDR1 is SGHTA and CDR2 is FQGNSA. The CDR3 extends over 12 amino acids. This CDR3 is CASTDRTGELFF. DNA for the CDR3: TGTGCCAGCACCGACCGCACCGGGGAGCTGTTTTTT.

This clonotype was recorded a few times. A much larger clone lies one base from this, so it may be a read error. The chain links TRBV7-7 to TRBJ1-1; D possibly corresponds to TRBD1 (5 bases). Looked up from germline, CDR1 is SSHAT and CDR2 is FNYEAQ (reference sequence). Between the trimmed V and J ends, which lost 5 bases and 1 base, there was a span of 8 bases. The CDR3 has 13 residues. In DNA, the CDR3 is TGTGCCAGCAGCCAGGACACGAACACTGAAGCTTTCTTT. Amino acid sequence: CASSQDTNTEAFF. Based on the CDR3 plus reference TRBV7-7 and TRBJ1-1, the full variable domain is GAGVSQSPRYKVTKRGQDVTLRCDPISSHATLYWYQQALGQGPEFLTYFNYEAQPDKSGLPSDRFSAERPEGSISTLTIQRTEQRDSAMYRCASSQDTNTEAFFGQGTRLTVV.

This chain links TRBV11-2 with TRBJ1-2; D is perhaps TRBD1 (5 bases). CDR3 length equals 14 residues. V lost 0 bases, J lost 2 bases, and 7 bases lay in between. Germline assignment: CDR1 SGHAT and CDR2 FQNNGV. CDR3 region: CASSLERGNYGYTF. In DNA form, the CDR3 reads TGTGCCAGCAGCTTAGAGCGGGGGAACTATGGCTACACCTTC.

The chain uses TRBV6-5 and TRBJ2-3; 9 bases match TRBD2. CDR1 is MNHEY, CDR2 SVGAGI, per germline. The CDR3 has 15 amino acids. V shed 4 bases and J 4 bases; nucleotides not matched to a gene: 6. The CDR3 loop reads CASSLAGVHSDTQYF. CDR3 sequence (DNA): TGTGCCAGCAGTTTAGCGGGAGTACACTCAGATACGCAGTATTTT.

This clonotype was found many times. DNA of the CDR3: TGCGCCAGCAGCCAAGACGTCGGTGGCCGAAACACTGAAGCTTTCTTT. Amino acid sequence: CASSQDVGGRNTEAFF. V usage is TRBV4-3 and J usage is TRBJ1-1, with unresolved D. CDR1 and CDR2 from the germline V gene are LGHNA and YSLEER. V shed 0 bases and J shed 2 bases, with 13 bases lying between them. This CDR3 is 16 amino acids long.

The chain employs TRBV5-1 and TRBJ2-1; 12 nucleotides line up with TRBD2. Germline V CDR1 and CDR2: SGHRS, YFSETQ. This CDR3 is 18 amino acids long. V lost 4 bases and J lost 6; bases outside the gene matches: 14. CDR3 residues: CASSLGTSGPGGRNEQFF. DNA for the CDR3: TGCGCCAGCAGCCTCGGGACTAGCGGGCCCGGAGGGCGCAATGAGCAGTTCTTC.

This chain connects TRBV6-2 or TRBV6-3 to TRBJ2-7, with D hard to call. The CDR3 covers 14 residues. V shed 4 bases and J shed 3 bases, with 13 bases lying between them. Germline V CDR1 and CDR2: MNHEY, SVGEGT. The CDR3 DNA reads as TGTGCCAGCAGTTTGAACCCTATTTACTACGAGCAGTACTTC. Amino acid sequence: CASSLNPIYYEQYF.